Detailed here is one T cell receptor (beta chain). The CDR3 is 16 amino acids. V gave up 7 bases and J gave up 2 bases; unmatched junction bases: 8. The germline CDR1 and CDR2 sequences are SGHVS and FQNEAQ. This sample is drawn from a study of cytomegalovirus exposure and HLA in healthy donors. Assay: immunoSEQ multiplex PCR; the TCRdb copy retains only in-frame clones and omits some. The sample records about 98,000 clones, 87% being singletons. The sequencing sample was made of PBMCs. The rearrangement uses TRBV7-8 and TRBJ1-4, with TRBD1 identical over 9 bases. The clonotype was recovered from a woman between 25 and 40 years old in good health and CMV-seronegative. Written as DNA, the CDR3 is TGTGCCAGCAAGATACAGGGGGCTCCGACTAATGAAAAACTGTTTTTT. Residues: CASKIQGAPTNEKLFF.